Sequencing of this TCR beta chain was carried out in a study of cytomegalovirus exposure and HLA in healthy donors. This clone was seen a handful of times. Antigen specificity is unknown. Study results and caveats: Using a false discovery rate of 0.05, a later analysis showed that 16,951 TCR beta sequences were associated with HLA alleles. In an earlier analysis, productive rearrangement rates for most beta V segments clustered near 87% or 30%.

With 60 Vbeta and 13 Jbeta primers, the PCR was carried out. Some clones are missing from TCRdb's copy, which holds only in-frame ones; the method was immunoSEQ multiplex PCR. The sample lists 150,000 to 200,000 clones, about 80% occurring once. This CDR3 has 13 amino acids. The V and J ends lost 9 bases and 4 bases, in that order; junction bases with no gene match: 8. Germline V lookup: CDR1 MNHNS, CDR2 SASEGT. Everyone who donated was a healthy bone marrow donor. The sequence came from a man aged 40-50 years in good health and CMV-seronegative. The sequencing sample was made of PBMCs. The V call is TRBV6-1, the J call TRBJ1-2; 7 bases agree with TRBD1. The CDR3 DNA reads TGTGCCAGTGTATTCGGGACAGTCTATGGCTACACCTTC. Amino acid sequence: CASVFGTVYGYTF.